In this sample, the clone carrying this T cell receptor beta chain turned up a few times. The data originate from a study of control samples from healthy donors and cancer patients. Sequencing was performed with immunoSEQ multiplex PCR; in TCRdb, only in-frame clones are kept and a portion is missing. The sample carries tens of thousands of clones, about three quarters recorded once. This CDR3 contains 17 residues. V was clipped by 1 base and J by 9 bases, with 22 bases between them. Germline V gene sequence: CDR1 LGHNA, CDR2 YNFKEQ. What was sequenced was formalin-fixed, paraffin-embedded tissue. The gene calls are TRBV4-2 and TRBJ2-1; D is possibly TRBD2 (5 bases). This receptor was obtained from a male donor with melanoma. CDR3 amino acids: CASSQGVGIDLGSEQFF. CDR3 nucleotides: TGTGCCAGCAGCCAAGGGGTCGGGATCGATCTGGGAAGTGAGCAGTTCTTC.